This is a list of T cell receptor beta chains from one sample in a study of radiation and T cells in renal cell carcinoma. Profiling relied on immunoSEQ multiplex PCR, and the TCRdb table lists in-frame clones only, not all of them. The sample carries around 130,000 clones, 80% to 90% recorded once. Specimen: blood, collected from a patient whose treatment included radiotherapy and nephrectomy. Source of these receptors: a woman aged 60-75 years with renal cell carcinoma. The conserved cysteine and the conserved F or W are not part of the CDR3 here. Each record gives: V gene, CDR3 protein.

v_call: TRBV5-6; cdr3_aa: ASSLWTGRAEKLF
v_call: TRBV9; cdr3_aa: ASSGGTSGRTPTDTQY
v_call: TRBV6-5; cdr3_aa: ASSEANGAF
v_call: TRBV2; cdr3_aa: ARRTGDYTDTQY
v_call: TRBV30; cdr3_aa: AWGPSTGTGEGGYT
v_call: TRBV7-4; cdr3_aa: ASTKGQPVRGYT
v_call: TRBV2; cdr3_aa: ASSEQPGQGYGYT
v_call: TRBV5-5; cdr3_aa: ASSKGTVPLDGYT
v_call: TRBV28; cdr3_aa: ASSIVRREAEAF
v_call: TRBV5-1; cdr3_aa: ASSPGGRFTDTQY
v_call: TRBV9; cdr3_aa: ASGGQGNEQF
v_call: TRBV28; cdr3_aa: ASRVNPNTEAF
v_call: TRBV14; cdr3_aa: ASSLGEPGTSGVSSYNEQF
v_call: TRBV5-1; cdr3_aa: ASSAGTVSYNEQF
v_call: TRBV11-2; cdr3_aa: ASSKGQGEEKLF
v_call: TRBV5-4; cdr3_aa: ASSFILAGNHEQY
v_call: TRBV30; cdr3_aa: AWSVGALNQPQH
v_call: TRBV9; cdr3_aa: ASSVEGQNEKLF
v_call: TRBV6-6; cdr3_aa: ASSYWGQGNEKLF
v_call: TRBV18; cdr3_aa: ASSPDDKIPHEQY
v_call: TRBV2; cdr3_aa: ASRKTGDSNTEAF
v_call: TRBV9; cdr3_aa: ASSATGRRNYGYT
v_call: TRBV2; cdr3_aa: ASSVEGLANTGELF
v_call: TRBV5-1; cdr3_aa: ASSLSPQRGGSYEQY
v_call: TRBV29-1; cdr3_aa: SGTGTGSYEQY
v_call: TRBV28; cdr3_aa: ASSLVLAGNAGELF
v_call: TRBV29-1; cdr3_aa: SALTGGYGYT
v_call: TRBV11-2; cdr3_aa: ASSLKGVRY
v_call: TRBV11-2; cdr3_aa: ASSLDPLGSQY
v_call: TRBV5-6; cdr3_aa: ASSAPRTGGDEKLF
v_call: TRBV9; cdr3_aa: ASSAVVGRTPEAF
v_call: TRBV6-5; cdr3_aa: ASSYLAGSTDTQY
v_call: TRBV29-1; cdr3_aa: SVEGQGFYNEQF
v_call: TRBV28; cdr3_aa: ASTLGARVDQPQH
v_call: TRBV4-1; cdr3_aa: ASSQGGQGRTVQH
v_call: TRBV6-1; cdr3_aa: ASLTGHQNGEAF
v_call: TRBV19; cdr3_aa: ASSTGAGIEQY
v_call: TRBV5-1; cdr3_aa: ASSLVGDSGNTIY
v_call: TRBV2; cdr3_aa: ASRTYEQY
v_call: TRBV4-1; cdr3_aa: ASSHARDRAKSFDSPLH
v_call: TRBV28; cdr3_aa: ASSILYEEGTQY
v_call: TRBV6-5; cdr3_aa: ASRLDRGNSPLH
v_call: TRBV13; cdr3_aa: ASSRWGTGGVAF
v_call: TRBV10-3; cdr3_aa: AISDQGNYGYT
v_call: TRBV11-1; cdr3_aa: ASSWGLRRSNTDTQY
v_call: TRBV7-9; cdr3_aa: ASSLSGTVIYGYT